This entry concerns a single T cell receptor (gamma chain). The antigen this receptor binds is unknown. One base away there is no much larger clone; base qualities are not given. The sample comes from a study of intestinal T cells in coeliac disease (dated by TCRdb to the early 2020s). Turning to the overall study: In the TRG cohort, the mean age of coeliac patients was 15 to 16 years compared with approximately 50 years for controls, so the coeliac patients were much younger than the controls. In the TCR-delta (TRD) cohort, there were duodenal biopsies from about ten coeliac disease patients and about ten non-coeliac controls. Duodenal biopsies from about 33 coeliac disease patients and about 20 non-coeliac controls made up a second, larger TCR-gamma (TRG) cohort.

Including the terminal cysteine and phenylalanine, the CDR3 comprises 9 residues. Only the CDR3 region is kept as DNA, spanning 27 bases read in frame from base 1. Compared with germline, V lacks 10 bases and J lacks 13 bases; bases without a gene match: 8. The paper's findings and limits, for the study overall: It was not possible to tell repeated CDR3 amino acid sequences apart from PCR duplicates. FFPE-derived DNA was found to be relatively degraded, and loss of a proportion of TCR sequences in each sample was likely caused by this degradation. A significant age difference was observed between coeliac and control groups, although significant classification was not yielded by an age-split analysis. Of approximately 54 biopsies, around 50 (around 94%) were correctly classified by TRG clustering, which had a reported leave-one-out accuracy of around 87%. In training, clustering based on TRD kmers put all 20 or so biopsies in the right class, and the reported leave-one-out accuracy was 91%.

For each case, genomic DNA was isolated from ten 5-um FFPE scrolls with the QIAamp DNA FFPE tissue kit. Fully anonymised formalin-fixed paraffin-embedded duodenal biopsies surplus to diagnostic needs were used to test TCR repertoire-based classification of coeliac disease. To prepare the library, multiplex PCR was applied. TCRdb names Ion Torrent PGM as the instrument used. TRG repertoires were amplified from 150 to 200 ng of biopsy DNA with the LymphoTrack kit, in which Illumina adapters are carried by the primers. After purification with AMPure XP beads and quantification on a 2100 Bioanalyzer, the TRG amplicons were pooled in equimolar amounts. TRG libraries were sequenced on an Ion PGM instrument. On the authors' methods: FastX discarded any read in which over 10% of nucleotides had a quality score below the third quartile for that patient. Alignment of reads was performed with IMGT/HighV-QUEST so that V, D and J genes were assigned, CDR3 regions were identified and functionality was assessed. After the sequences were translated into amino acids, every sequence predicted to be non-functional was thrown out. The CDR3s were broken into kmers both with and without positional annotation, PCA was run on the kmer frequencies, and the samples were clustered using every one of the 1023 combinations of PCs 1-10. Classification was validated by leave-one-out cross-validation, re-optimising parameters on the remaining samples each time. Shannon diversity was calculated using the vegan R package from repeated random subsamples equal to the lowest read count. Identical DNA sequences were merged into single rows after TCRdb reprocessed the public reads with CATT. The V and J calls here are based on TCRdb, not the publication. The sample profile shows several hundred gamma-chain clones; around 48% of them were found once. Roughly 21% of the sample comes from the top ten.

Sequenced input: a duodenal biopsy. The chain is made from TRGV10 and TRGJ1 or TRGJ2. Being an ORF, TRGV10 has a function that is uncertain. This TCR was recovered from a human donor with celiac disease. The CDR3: CAAFISKLF. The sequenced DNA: TGTGCTGCGTTTATAAGTAAACTCTTT.